This T cell receptor (beta chain) was recorded in a study of T cells after posttransplantation cyclophosphamide. General study results and limits: Skin or GI-infiltrating T cells shared few TRB sequences with blood. After PTCy, TRB diversity resembled that of CNI/methotrexate controls.

J was trimmed by 0 bases and V by 8 bases; bases with no gene match: 1. Germline V CDR1 and CDR2: KGHSH, LQKENI. This CDR3 spans 15 amino acids. Method: immunoSEQ multiplex PCR; TCRdb's copy keeps in-frame clones and lacks some. The table lists about 36,000 clones, more than 70% of them singletons. Turning to this clone: Its cognate antigen is unknown.

Treatment was busulfan-fludarabine conditioning, a marrow graft, and cyclophosphamide on days +3 and +4. The gene calls are TRBV18 and TRBJ2-2; 12 bases are a match to TRBD2. This sequence was found in a female patient in her 40s who received an allogeneic stem cell transplant from a related donor, was CMV-positive, and had no GVHD. The T cells may partly be graft donor cells. Material: CD4+ T cells sorted from blood, obtained around 2,000 days after a stem cell transplant with posttransplant cyclophosphamide. The CDR3 region has the DNA TGTGCCAGCCGGACTAGCGGGGCGAACACCGGGGAGCTGTTTTTT. Protein sequence: CASRTSGANTGELFF.